This T cell receptor (beta chain) originates from a study of blood T cells in healthy people across ages. Study outcomes and limitations: In long-lived donors, naive CD4+ cell counts and diversity exceeded those of aged donors.

This CDR3 comprises 15 residues. Germline V lookup: CDR1 SGHTA, CDR2 FQGNSA. The V gene lost 7 bases and the J gene lost 6 bases, with 16 bases spanning the gap. Sample-barcoded 5' priming and a J-beta primer mix drove a second PCR of roughly 6 to 12 cycles. TCRdb called the 5' RACE reads again in MiXCR, with one record for every CDR3 protein. There are fewer than 2,000,000 distinct CDR3 sequences in the sample; 35% to 50% occur only once, and more than 20% lies in the top ten. This clonotype was seen only a few times. Its antigen is still unknown. The J gene is TRBJ1-6, the V gene TRBV7-2, with a tentative D call TRBD1 (6 bases). Material for sequencing was blood. The sequence derives from a human donor in good health. The CDR3 sequence is CASTYVGQFNSPLHF. The CDR3 region has the DNA TGTGCCAGCACCTACGTCGGACAGTTTAATTCACCCCTCCACTTT.